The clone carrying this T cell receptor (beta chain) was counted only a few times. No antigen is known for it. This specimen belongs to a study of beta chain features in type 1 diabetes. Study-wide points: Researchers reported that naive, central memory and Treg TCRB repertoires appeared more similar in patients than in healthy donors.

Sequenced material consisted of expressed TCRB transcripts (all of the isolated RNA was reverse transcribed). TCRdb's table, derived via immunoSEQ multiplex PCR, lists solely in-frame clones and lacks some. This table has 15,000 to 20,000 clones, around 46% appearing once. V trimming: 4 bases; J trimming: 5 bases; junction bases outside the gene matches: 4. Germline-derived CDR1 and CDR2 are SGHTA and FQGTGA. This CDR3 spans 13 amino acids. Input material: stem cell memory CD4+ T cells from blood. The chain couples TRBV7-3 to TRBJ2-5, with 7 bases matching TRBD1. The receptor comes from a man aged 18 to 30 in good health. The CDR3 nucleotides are TGTGCCAGCAGCTCGACAGGGCCTGAGACCCAGTACTTC. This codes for CASSSTGPETQYF. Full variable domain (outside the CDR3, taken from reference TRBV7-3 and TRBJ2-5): GAGVSQTPSNKVTEKGKYVELRCDPISGHTALYWYRQSLGQGPEFLIYFQGTGAADDSGLPNDRFFAVRPEGSVSTLKIQRTERGDSAVYLCASSSTGPETQYFGPGTRLLVL.